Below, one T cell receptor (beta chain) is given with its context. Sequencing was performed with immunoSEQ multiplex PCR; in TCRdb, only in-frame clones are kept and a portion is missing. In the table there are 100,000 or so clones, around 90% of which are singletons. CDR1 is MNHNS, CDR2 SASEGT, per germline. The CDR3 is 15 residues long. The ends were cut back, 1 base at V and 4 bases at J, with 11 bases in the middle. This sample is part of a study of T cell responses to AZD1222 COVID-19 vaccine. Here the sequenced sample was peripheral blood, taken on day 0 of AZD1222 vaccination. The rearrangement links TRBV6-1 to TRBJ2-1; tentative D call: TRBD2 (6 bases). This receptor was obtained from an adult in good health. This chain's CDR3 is CASSEDGSRYNEQFF. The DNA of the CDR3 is TGTGCCAGCAGTGAAGACGGGAGTCGGTACAATGAGCAGTTCTTC.